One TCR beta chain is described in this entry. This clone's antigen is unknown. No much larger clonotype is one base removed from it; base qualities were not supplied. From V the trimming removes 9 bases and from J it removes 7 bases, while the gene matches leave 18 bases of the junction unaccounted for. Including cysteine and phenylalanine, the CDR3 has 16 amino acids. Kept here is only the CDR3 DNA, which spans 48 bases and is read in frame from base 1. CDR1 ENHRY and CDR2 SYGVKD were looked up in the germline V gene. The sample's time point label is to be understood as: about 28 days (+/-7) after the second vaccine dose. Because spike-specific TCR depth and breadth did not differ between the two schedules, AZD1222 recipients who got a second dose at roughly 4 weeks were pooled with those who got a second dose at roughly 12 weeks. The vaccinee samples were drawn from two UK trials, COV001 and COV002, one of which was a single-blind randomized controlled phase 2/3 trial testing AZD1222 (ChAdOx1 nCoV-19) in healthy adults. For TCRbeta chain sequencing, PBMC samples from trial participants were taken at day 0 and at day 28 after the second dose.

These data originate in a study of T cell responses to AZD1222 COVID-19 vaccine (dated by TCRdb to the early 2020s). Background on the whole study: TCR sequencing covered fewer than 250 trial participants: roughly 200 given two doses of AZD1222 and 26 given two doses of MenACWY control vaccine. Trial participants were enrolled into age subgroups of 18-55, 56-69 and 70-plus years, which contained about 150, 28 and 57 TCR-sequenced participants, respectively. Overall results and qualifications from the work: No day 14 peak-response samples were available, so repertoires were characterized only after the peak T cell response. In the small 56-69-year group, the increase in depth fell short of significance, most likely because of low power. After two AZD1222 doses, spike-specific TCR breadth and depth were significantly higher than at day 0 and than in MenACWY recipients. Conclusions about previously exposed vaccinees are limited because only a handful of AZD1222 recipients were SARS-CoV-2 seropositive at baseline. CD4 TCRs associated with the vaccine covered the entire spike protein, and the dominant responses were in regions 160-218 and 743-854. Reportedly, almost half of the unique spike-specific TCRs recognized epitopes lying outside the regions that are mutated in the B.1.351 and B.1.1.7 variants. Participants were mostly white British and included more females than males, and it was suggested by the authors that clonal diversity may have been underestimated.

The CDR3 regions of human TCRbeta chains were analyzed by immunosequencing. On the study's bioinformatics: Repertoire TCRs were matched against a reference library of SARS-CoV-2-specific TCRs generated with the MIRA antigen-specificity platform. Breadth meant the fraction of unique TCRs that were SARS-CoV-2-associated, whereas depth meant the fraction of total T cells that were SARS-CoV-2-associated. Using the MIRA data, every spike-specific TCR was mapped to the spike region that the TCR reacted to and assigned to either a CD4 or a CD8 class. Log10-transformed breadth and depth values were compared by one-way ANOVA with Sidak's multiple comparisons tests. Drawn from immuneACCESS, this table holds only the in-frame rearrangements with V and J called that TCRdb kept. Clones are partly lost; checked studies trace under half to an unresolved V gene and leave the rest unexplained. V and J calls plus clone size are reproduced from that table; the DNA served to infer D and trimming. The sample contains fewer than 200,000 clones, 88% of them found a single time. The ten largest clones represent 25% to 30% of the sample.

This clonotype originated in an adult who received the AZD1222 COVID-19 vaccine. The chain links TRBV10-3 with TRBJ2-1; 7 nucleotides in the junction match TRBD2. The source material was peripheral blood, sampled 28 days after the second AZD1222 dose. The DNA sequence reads TGTGCCATAGCCCGTGGGGGGAGGGCCGGAAATAATGAGCAGTTCTTC. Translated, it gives CAIARGGRAGNNEQFF.